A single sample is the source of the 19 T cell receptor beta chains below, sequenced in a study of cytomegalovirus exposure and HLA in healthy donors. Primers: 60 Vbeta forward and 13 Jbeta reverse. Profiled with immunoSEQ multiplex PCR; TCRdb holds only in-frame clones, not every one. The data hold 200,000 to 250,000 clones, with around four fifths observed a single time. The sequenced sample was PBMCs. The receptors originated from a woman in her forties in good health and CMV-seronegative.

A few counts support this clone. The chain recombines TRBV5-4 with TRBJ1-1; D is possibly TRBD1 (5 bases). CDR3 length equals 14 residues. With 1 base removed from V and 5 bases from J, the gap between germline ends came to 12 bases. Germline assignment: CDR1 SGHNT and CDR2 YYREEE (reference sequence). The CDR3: CASSLKGLETEAFF. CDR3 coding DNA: TGTGCCAGCAGCTTGAAGGGGCTGGAGACTGAAGCTTTCTTT.

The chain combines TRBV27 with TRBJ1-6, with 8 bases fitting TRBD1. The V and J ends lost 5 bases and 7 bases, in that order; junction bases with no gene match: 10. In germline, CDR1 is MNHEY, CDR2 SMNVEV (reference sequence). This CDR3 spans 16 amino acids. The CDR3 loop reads CASSPLTGGRNSPLHF. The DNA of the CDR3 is TGTGCCAGCAGTCCCCTTACAGGGGGGAGAAATTCACCCCTCCACTTT.

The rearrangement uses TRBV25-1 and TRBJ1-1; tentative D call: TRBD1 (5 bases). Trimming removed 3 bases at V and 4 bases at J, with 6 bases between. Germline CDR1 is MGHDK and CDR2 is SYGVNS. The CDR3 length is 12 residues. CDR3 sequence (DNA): TGTGCCAGCAGTGACAGGGCCACTGAAGCTTTCTTT. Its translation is CASSDRATEAFF. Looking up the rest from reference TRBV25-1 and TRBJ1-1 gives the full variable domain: EADIYQTPRYLVIGTGKKITLECSQTMGHDKMYWYQQDPGMELHLIHYSYGVNSTEKGDLSSESTVSRIRTEHFPLTLESARPSHTSQYLCASSDRATEAFFGQGTRLTVV.

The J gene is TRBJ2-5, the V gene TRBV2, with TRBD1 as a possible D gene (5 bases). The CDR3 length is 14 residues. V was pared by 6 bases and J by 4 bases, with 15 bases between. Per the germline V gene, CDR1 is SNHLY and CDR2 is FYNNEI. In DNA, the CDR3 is TGTGCCAGCAGACCGACAGCCGCAGGAGAGACCCAGTACTTC. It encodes CASRPTAAGETQYF.

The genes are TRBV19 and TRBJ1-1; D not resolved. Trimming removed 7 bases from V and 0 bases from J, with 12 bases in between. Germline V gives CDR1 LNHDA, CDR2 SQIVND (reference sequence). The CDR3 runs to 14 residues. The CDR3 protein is CASTRRGMNTEAFF. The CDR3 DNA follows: TGTGCCAGTACCCGAAGAGGCATGAACACTGAAGCTTTCTTT.

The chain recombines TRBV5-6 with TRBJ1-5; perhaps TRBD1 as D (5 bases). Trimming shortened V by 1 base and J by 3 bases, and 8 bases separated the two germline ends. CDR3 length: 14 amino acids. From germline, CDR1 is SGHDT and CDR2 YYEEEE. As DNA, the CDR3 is TGTGCCAGCAGCTTGCAGGGCCCCAATCAGCCCCAGCATTTT. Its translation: CASSLQGPNQPQHF.

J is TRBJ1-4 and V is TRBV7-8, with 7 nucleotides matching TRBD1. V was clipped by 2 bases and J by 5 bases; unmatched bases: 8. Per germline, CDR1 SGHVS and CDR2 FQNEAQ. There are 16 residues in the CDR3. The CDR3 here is CASSLSRDSWNEKLFF. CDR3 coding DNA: TGTGCCAGCAGCTTAAGTCGGGACAGTTGGAATGAAAAACTGTTTTTT. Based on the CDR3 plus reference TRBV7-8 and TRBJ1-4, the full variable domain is GAGVSQSPRYKVAKRGQDVALRCDPISGHVSLFWYQQALGQGPEFLTYFQNEAQLDKSGLPSDRFFAERPEGSVSTLKIQRTQQEDSAVYLCASSLSRDSWNEKLFFGSGTQLSVL.

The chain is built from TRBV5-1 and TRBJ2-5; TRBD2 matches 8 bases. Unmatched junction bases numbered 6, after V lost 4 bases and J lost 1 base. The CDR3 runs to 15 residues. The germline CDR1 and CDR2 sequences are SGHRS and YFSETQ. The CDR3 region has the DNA TGCGCCAGCAGCACCGTAGCGGGGCCCCAAGAGACCCAGTACTTC. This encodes CASSTVAGPQETQYF.

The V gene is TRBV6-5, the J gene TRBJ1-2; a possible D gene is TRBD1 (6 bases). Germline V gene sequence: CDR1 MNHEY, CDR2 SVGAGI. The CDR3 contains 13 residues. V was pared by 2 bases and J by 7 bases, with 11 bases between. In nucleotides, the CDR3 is TGTGCCAGCAGTTACCGGGGGGCGACTGGCTACACCTTC. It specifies CASSYRGATGYTF.

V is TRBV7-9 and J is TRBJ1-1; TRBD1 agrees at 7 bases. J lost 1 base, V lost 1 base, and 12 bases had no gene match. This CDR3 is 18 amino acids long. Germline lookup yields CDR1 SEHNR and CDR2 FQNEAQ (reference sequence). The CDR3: CASSLERFIQGENTEAFF. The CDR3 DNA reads TGTGCCAGCAGCTTAGAGCGATTCATCCAGGGGGAGAACACTGAAGCTTTCTTT.

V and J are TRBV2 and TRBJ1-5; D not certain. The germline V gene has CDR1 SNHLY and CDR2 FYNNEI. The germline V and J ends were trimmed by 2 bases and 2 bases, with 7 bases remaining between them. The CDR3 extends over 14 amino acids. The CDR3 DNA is TGTGCCAGCAGTGAACCCTTTGGCAATCAGCCCCAGCATTTT. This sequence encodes CASSEPFGNQPQHF.

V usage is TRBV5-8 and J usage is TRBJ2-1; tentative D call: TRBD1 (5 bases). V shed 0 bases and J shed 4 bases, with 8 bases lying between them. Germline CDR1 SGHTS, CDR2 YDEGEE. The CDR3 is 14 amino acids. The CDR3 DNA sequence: TGTGCCAGCAGCTTGGGTAGGGGATACAATGAGCAGTTCTTC. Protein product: CASSLGRGYNEQFF.

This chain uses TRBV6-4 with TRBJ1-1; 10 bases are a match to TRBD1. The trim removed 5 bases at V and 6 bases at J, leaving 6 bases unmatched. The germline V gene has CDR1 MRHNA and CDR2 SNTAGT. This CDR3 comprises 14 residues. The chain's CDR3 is CASSRPDRGSEAFF. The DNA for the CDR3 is TGTGCCAGCAGTCGTCCGGACAGGGGGTCTGAAGCTTTCTTT.

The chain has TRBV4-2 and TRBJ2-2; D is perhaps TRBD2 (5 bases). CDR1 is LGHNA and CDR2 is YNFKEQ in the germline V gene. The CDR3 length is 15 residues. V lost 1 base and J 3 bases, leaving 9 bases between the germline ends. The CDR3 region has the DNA TGTGCCAGCAGCCAAGGGAGCGGAGACACCGGGGAGCTGTTTTTT. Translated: CASSQGSGDTGELFF.

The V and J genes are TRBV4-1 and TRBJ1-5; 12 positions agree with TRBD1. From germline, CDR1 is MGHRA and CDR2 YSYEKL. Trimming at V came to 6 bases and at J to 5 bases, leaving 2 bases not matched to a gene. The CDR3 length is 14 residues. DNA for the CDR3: TGCGCCAGCAGGGGACAGGGGGCATATCAGCCCCAGCATTTT. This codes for CASRGQGAYQPQHF.

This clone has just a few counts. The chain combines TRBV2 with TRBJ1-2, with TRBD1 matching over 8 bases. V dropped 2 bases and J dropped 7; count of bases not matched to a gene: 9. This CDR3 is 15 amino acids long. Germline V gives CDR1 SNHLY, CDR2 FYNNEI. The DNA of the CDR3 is TGTGCCAGCAGTGAATGGGGACAGGCTGCTGGTGGCTACACCTTC. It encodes CASSEWGQAAGGYTF.

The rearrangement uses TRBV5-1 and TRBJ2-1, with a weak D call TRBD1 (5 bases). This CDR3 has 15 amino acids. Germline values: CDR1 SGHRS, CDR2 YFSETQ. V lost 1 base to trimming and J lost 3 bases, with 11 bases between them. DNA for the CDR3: TGCGCCAGCAGCTTGACCGGCAGGGACTACAATGAGCAGTTCTTC. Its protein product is CASSLTGRDYNEQFF.

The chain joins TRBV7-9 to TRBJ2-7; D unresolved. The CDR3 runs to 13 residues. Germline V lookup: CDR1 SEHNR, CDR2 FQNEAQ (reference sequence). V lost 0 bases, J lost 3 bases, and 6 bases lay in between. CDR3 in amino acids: CASSLAHSYEQYF. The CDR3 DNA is TGTGCCAGCAGCTTAGCACACAGCTACGAGCAGTACTTC.

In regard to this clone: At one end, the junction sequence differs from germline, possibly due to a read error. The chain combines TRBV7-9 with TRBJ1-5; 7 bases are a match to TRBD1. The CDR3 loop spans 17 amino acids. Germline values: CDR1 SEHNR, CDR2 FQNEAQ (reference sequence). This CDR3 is CSSSRATGRGENQPQHF. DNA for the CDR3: TGTTCCAGCAGCCGTGCGACAGGGAGAGGGGAGAATCAGCCCCAGCATTTT.